This T cell receptor (beta chain) comes out of a study of cytomegalovirus exposure and HLA in healthy donors. The study, taken as a whole, reports: The productive fraction for most TCR beta V segments was about 90% or about 30% in an earlier analysis.

Concerning this clone: Its antigen is as yet unknown.

Germline lookup yields CDR1 WSHSY and CDR2 SAAADI. Trimming removed 6 bases at V and 3 bases at J, with 9 bases between. The CDR3 runs to 12 residues. The PCR ran on 60 Vbeta and 13 Jbeta primers. Here immunoSEQ multiplex PCR was the method, and the copy in TCRdb shows in-frame clones only, minus some. Of over 200,000 clones listed, about 75% are singletons. The V gene is TRBV10-2, the J gene TRBJ2-7, with D maybe TRBD2 (5 bases). The sequenced sample consisted of PBMCs. The receptor was isolated from a woman between 25 and 40 years old in good health and CMV-seronegative. The CDR3 is CASRLAGYEQYF. CDR3 nucleotides: TGCGCCAGCAGGCTAGCAGGCTACGAGCAGTACTTC.